This entry is about one TCR beta chain. This sample was included in a study of early T cells in non-severe SARS-CoV-2 infection. Germline CDR1 is SEHNR and CDR2 is FQNEAQ (reference sequence). This CDR3 spans 11 amino acids. Between the trimmed V and J ends, which lost 6 bases and 10 bases, there was a span of 9 bases. TCRdb re-analysed the 5' RACE reads in MiXCR, keeping a single row per CDR3 protein. The sample comprises 63,000 or so distinct CDR3 sequences, around 10% of which are singletons, and 5.5% to 6% rests with the top ten. The sequence was collected from an adult who was a healthcare worker with PCR-confirmed SARS-CoV-2 infection or an uninfected control (not recorded which). Sequenced material: whole blood, taken at baseline. This chain joins TRBV7-9 and TRBJ1-4, with TRBD1 as a possible D gene (5 bases). The CDR3 DNA follows: TGTGCCAGCAGGGGGACGGGAAAACTGTTTTTT. This sequence encodes CASRGTGKLFF.